A single TCR beta chain is shown here with its context. Its antigen is unknown. This sample stems from a study of T cell clonality in common variable immunodeficiency. Points from the study as a whole: What drives increased CVID clonality needs T cell subpopulation sequencing. Fewer deletions and N-nucleotide insertions were reportedly seen in common variable immunodeficiency TCR beta sequences. Shared TCRbeta clones were fewer between CVID subjects than controls.

Sequencing used immunoSEQ multiplex PCR; TCRdb keeps in-frame clones, though not all of them. Listed for the sample are 25,000 to 30,000 clones, none seen a single time. This clonotype was obtained from a human donor with common variable immunodeficiency. The sequencing sample was made of peripheral blood mononuclear cells.

The CDR3 here is CASSSQPGGTGELFF. The sequenced CDR3 bases are TGTGCCAGCAGCTCCCAGCCAGGTGGCACCGGGGAG. V and J are TRBV7-2 and TRBJ2-2; the D is unclear. Read data end 3 residues before the CDR3 end; the end is taken from the germline J gene. Germline CDR1 SGHTA, CDR2 FQGNSA. The CDR3 consists of 15 residues. V lost 4 bases, J lost 4 bases, and 13 bases lay in between.